Shown below are 15 T cell receptor beta chains from a single sample sequenced in a study of CD8+CD57+ T cells in acquired aplastic anemia. Sequencing involved patients with CD8+CD57+ cell expansion previously shown by flow cytometry. It was genomic DNA that served as the template for profiling TCR beta VDJ and CDR3. TCRdb re-called the reads with MiXCR, one entry per CDR3 protein. In the table there are about 54,000 distinct CDR3 sequences, about 56% of which are singletons. Sequencing used sorted CD4+, CD8+, or CD8+CD57+ T cells (not recorded which) from PBMCs. These receptors came from a human donor with aplastic anemia.

V and J are TRBV5-5 and TRBJ2-3; 8 bases align to TRBD2. CDR1 SGHKS and CDR2 YYEKEE come from the germline V gene (reference sequence). The V segment lost 5 bases and the J segment 6 bases; nucleotides outside the gene matches: 11. This CDR3 is built from 15 residues. Written as DNA, the CDR3 is TGTGCCAGCAGACCCGGGACTAGTAAGTGGGATACGCAGTATTTT. As protein: CASRPGTSKWDTQYF.

This clonotype is classed as medium-sized. The rearrangement links TRBV7-9 to TRBJ1-1; no firm D call. This CDR3 has 13 amino acids. The germline CDR1 and CDR2 sequences are SEHNR and FQNEAQ (reference sequence). The ends were cut back, 2 bases at V and 4 bases at J, with 8 bases in the middle. CDR3 residues: CASSLPGGTEAFF. The CDR3 DNA sequence: TGTGCCAGCAGCTTACCAGGCGGCACTGAAGCTTTCTTT.

The CDR3 coding sequence is TGTGCCATGTCCGGGGGGAGGACTGAAGCTTTCTTT. Encoded protein: CAMSGGRTEAFF. The chain joins TRBV10-3 to TRBJ1-1, with TRBD1 as a possible D gene (5 bases). Per the germline V gene, CDR1 is ENHRY and CDR2 is SYGVKD. Trimming pared 9 bases from V and 5 bases from J, leaving 13 bases between. The CDR3 is made up of 12 amino acids.

The sample holds many counts of this clonotype. The V call is TRBV5-4, the J call TRBJ2-7, with D perhaps given as TRBD1 or TRBD2 (5 bases each). Trimming took off 2 bases at V and 2 bases at J, with 11 bases between the two ends. Per germline, CDR1 SGHNT and CDR2 YYREEE (reference sequence). CDR3 length equals 14 residues. The CDR3 sequence is CASSLRDRPYEQYF. The CDR3 DNA reads as TGTGCCAGCAGCTTAAGGGACCGACCCTACGAGCAGTACTTC.

The V call is TRBV2, the J call TRBJ2-7, with D unresolved. Germline lookup yields CDR1 SNHLY and CDR2 FYNNEI. The CDR3 contains 17 residues. Between the trimmed V and J ends, which lost 8 bases and 2 bases, there was a span of 25 bases. CDR3: CASAPAEQSLTTYEQYF. The CDR3 region has the DNA TGTGCCAGCGCCCCGGCCGAACAGTCCTTAACCACCTACGAGCAGTACTTC.

In this sample, this clonotype turned up a few times. The chain carries TRBV24-1 and TRBJ2-5, with D uncertain. Germline loops: CDR1 KGHDR, CDR2 SFDVKD. V was clipped by 1 base and J by 5 bases, with 1 base between them. The CDR3 consists of 11 residues. CDR3: CATSDFETQYF. The CDR3 DNA sequence: TGTGCCACCAGTGATTTTGAGACCCAGTACTTC.

This clonotype was recorded at least ten times. This rearrangement joins TRBV7-6 to TRBJ2-2; possibly TRBD1 for D (5 bases). The V gene's germline CDR1 is SGHVS and CDR2 FNYEAQ. The CDR3 has 14 residues. Trimming removed 5 bases at V and 2 bases at J, with 9 bases between. CDR3 protein: CASSPRTNTGELFF. CDR3 bases: TGTGCCAGCAGCCCTCGGACAAACACCGGGGAGCTGTTTTTT. The variable domain in full, completed from reference TRBV7-6 and TRBJ2-2, reads GAGVSQSPRYKVTKRGQDVALRCDPISGHVSLYWYRQALGQGPEFLTYFNYEAQQDKSGLPNDRFSAERPEGSISTLTIQRTEQRDSAMYRCASSPRTNTGELFFGEGSRLTVL.

As concerns this clonotype: Germline is not matched at one junction end, which may reflect a read error. The rearrangement links TRBV7-7 to TRBJ2-2; no firm D call. Germline V lookup: CDR1 SSHAT, CDR2 FNYEAQ (reference sequence). This CDR3 contains 13 residues. CDR3: CASSPLSTGELFF. CDR3 coding DNA: TGTGCTAGCAGCCCCCTATCGACCGGGGAGCTGTTTTTT. The full variable domain, with the rest looked up from reference TRBV7-7 and TRBJ2-2, is GAGVSQSPRYKVTKRGQDVTLRCDPISSHATLYWYQQALGQGPEFLTYFNYEAQPDKSGLPSDRFSAERPEGSISTLTIQRTEQRDSAMYRCASSPLSTGELFFGEGSRLTVL.

V gene TRBV6-6 combines with J gene TRBJ2-5; 11 nucleotides match TRBD2. This CDR3 has 16 amino acids. Germline V gives CDR1 MNHNY, CDR2 SVGAGI (reference sequence). J lost 1 base, V lost 6 bases, and 7 bases had no gene match. This chain's CDR3 is CASSFLSGGAQETQYF. The CDR3 DNA reads as TGTGCCAGCAGCTTCCTTAGCGGGGGGGCCCAAGAGACCCAGTACTTC.

The V and J genes are TRBV29-1 and TRBJ1-1; 9 nucleotides align to TRBD1. Germline V CDR1 and CDR2: SQVTM, ANQGSEA. The CDR3 totals 15 residues. V lost 0 bases and J lost 4; bases outside the gene matches: 6. The CDR3 is CSVEDLDRGSTEAFF. The CDR3 coding sequence is TGCAGCGTTGAAGATCTCGACAGGGGGAGCACTGAAGCTTTCTTT.

The chain couples TRBV24-1 to TRBJ2-7; 9 bases are a match to TRBD1. The germline CDR1 and CDR2 sequences are KGHDR and SFDVKD. The CDR3 is made up of 17 amino acids. Unmatched junction bases numbered 10, after V lost 1 base and J lost 4 bases. CDR3 sequence: CATSDFSPGQGGYEQYF. DNA for the CDR3: TGTGCCACCAGTGATTTCTCCCCGGGACAGGGAGGATACGAGCAGTACTTC.

This clonotype appeared once. The V gene is TRBV15, the J gene TRBJ2-7; perhaps TRBD1 as D (5 bases). CDR3 size: 13 residues. Trimming took off 0 bases at V and 6 bases at J, with 9 bases between the two ends. The V gene's germline CDR1 is LNHNV and CDR2 YYDKDF (reference sequence). CDR3 in DNA: TGTGCCACCAGCAGAGAACCAGGGCGCGAGCAGTACTTC. This encodes CATSREPGREQYF. Supplemented by reference TRBV15 and TRBJ2-7, the full variable domain reads DAMVIQNPRYQVTQFGKPVTLSCSQTLNHNVMYWYQQKSSQAPKLLFHYYDKDFNNEADTPDNFQSRRPNTSFCFLDIRSPGLGDTAMYLCATSREPGREQYFGPGTRLTVT.

With regard to this clonotype: Being one base from a much bigger clone, this may be a read error. The CDR3 does not close with the conserved phenylalanine or tryptophan, likely indicating a read error. The J gene is TRBJ1-1, the V gene TRBV13; TRBD1 agrees at 9 bases. Per the germline V gene, CDR1 is PRHDT and CDR2 is FYEKMQ (reference sequence). V was pared by 4 bases and J by 5 bases, with 5 bases of the junction left unmatched. This CDR3 has 14 residues. The CDR3 DNA is TGTGCCAGCAGCTCCGGGACAGGGTCAACTGAAGCTTTCCTT. As protein: CASSSGTGSTEAFL.

The gene calls are TRBV24-1 and TRBJ2-1; D unresolved. V shed 2 bases and J shed 5 bases, with 3 bases lying between them. Looked up from germline, CDR1 is KGHDR and CDR2 is SFDVKD. This CDR3 has 12 amino acids. The CDR3 DNA is TGTGCCACCAGTGATTCAAACAATGAGCAGTTCTTC. Translating it yields CATSDSNNEQFF.

This clonotype was counted ten times or more. V gene TRBV4-1 combines with J gene TRBJ2-2, with D uncertain. Per germline, CDR1 MGHRA and CDR2 YSYEKL. Trimming took off 4 bases at V and 3 bases at J, with 27 bases between the two ends. The CDR3 length is 20 residues. The CDR3 here is CASSPLVPVEDAKDTGELFF. The CDR3 DNA is TGCGCCAGCAGCCCCCTGGTCCCTGTTGAGGACGCCAAGGACACCGGGGAGCTGTTTTTT.